The subject of this entry is one TCR beta chain. What this receptor recognizes is not known. Within one base of it there is no much larger clone, and no base qualities were kept. The sample belongs to a study of T cell responses to AZD1222 COVID-19 vaccine listed by TCRdb under 2021. Some background on the complete study: TCR sequencing covered roughly 230 trial participants: 200 to 220 given two doses of AZD1222 and around 26 given two doses of MenACWY control vaccine. Trial participants were enrolled by age into 18-55, 56-69 and 70-plus year subgroups, with around 150, 28 and 57 TCR-sequenced participants respectively. Here is what the overall study found, with its caveats: Participants were mostly white British, with more females than males. The authors suggested clonal diversity may have been underestimated. Conclusions about previously exposed vaccinees were limited because only 5 or 6 AZD1222 recipients were SARS-CoV-2 seropositive at baseline. Reportedly, almost half of the unique spike-specific TCRs recognized epitopes lying outside the regions that are mutated in the B.1.351 and B.1.1.7 variants. In the small 56-69-year group, the increase in depth fell short of significance, most likely because of low power. After two AZD1222 doses, spike-specific TCR breadth and depth were significantly higher than at day 0 and than in MenACWY recipients. Vaccine-associated CD4 TCRs spanned the whole spike protein, with dominant responses in regions 160-218 and 743-854. Because no samples from the day 14 peak response were available, repertoires could be characterized only after the peak T cell response.

The time point label of this sample denotes: baseline before first vaccination. The label giving this sample's treatment or condition can be read as: meningococcal conjugate vaccine given as trial control. Vaccinee samples came from UK trials COV001 and COV002, including a single-blind randomized controlled phase 2/3 trial of AZD1222 (ChAdOx1 nCoV-19) in healthy adults. For TCRbeta chain sequencing, PBMC samples from trial participants were taken at day 0 and at day 28 after the second dose. The CDR3 regions of human TCRbeta chains were analyzed by immunosequencing. Per the source publication's procedure: TCRs in the repertoires were matched against a reference library of SARS-CoV-2-specific TCRs that had been generated with the MIRA antigen-specificity platform. Breadth meant the fraction of unique TCRs that were SARS-CoV-2-associated, whereas depth meant the fraction of total T cells that were SARS-CoV-2-associated. Using the MIRA data, each spike-specific TCR was assigned both to the spike region to which the TCR was reactive and to a CD4 or CD8 class. Log10-transformed breadth and depth values were compared by one-way ANOVA with Sidak's multiple comparisons tests. What TCRdb holds here is the immuneACCESS table cut down to in-frame rearrangements. Part of the clones is not present; checked against another copy, under half of the missing clones reflect an unresolved V gene, and the others are unexplained. V, J and clone size are taken as reported in that table, and D and trimming were inferred from the DNA itself. For this sample the table gives roughly 200,000 clones, of which 93% were detected only once. Over 0.95% of the sample belongs to the ten largest clones.

Deletion took 3 bases off V and 6 bases off J, with a span of 8 bases between the germline ends. The CDR3 covers 13 residues, taking in both the cysteine and the phenylalanine. Only the CDR3 portion is preserved as DNA: 39 bases, with reading frame beginning at the first base. CDR1 MNHEY and CDR2 SVGEGT were looked up in the germline V gene. This receptor chain uses TRBV6-2 or TRBV6-3 and TRBJ2-2, with the D gene not confidently named. The material was peripheral blood, obtained on day 0 of MenACWY control vaccination. This TCR derives from an adult in good health. For the CDR3, the sequence is CASSYSLAGELFF. The DNA is TGTGCCAGCAGTTATTCCTTGGCCGGGGAGCTGTTTTTT.